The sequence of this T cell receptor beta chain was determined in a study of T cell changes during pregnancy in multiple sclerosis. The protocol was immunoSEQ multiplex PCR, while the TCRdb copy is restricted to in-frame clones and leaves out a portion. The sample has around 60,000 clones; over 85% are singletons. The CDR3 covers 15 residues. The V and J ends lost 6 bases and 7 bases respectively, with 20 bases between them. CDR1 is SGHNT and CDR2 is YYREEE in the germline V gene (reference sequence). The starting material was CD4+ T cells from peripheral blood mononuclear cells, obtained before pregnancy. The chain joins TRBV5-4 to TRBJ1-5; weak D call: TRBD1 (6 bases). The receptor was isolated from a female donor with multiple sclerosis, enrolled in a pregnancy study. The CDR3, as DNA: TGTGCCAGCAACCTGACTTACAGGGTTATGCAGCCCCAGCATTTT. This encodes CASNLTYRVMQPQHF.